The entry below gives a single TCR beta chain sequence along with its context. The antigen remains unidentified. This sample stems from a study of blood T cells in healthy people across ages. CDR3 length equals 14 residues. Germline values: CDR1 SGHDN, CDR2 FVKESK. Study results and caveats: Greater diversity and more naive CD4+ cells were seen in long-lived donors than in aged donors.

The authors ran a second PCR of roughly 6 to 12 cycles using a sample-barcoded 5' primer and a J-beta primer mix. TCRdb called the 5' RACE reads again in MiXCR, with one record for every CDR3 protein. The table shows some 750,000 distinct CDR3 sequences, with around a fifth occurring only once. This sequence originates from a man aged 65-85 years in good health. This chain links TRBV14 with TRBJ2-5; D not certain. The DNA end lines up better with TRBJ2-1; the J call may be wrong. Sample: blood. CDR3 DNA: TGTGCCACCGCAGCCACCCGAACTTCTAGTGAGCAGTTCTTC. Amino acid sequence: CATAATRTSSEQFF.